Each of the 29 T cell receptor beta chains below was sequenced from the same sample in a study of cytomegalovirus exposure and HLA in healthy donors. The PCR was carried out with 60 Vbeta primers and 13 Jbeta primers. Using immunoSEQ multiplex PCR, the repertoire was profiled, and TCRdb retains in-frame clones only, with some absent. The table shows some 200,000 clones, with 78% occurring only once. Sequencing used PBMCs. The receptors stem from a female donor in good health and CMV-seronegative.

V and J are TRBV5-1 and TRBJ2-1; 8 positions agree with TRBD2. This CDR3 contains 16 residues. Germline trimming cut 0 bases from V and 8 bases from J; bases unmatched to any gene: 10. CDR1 SGHRS and CDR2 YFSETQ come from the germline V gene. In DNA, the CDR3 is TGCGCCAGCAGCTTGGCAGCAACGGGAGGGTGGGATGAGCAGTTCTTC. Residues: CASSLAATGGWDEQFF.

This clone was detected once. The chain uses TRBV2 and TRBJ2-7, with 7 nucleotides matching TRBD1. The CDR3 is made up of 14 amino acids. J lost 0 bases, V lost 8 bases, and 7 bases had no gene match. From germline, CDR1 is SNHLY and CDR2 FYNNEI. CDR3 sequence (DNA): TGTGCCAGCCCCCCACAGGGGAACTCCTACGAGCAGTACTTC. Translating gives CASPPQGNSYEQYF.

The rearrangement joins TRBV4-1 to TRBJ2-7; D not certain. Germline assignment: CDR1 MGHRA and CDR2 YSYEKL. The CDR3 spans 15 residues. With 2 bases removed from V and 1 base from J, the gap between germline ends came to 12 bases. CDR3 coding DNA: TGCGCCAGCAGCCAAAAGTTCGAAGCTTCCTACGAGCAGTACTTC. Translated, it gives CASSQKFEASYEQYF.

CDR3 in DNA: TGTGCCAGCAACCGACAGTCCTCTTACAATGAGCAGTTCTTC. Its translation: CASNRQSSYNEQFF. The chain combines TRBV6-1 with TRBJ2-1; D possibly corresponds to TRBD1 (5 bases). The germline V and J ends were trimmed by 7 bases and 4 bases, with 14 bases remaining between them. This CDR3 spans 14 amino acids. Germline V lookup: CDR1 MNHNS, CDR2 SASEGT.

In this sample, this clone turned up a few times. The chain has TRBV14 and TRBJ2-1, with TRBD2 matching over 8 bases. From germline, CDR1 is SGHDN and CDR2 FVKESK. CDR3 length: 18 residues. The ends lost 0 bases at V and 4 bases at J; junction bases unmatched: 11. In nucleotides, the CDR3 is TGTGCCAGCAGCCAAGATAGAGGCGCGGGGGGCCGGTACAATGAGCAGTTCTTC. Translation gives CASSQDRGAGGRYNEQFF.

J is TRBJ2-2 and V is TRBV18; 10 bases map to TRBD2. The length of the CDR3 is 16 residues. Per germline, CDR1 KGHSH and CDR2 LQKENI. J was trimmed by 6 bases and V by 3 bases; bases with no gene match: 7. This chain's CDR3 is CASSPLKAGGPGELFF. CDR3 nucleotides: TGTGCCAGCTCACCCCTGAAAGCGGGGGGGCCCGGGGAGCTGTTTTTT.

This chain connects TRBV27 to TRBJ1-4; no clear D. V lost 10 bases and J 2 bases, leaving 17 bases between the germline ends. The CDR3 runs to 15 residues. Germline V lookup: CDR1 MNHEY, CDR2 SMNVEV (reference sequence). The CDR3 spells CATQTRGGTNEKLFF. The CDR3 DNA reads TGTGCCACCCAAACCCGGGGAGGGACTAATGAAAAACTGTTTTTT.

The V gene is TRBV5-6, the J gene TRBJ1-4, with 10 bases matching TRBD1. Germline CDR1 and CDR2: SGHDT and YYEEEE. The V gene end was trimmed by 4 bases and the J gene end by 8 bases; junction bases not matched to a gene: 5. The CDR3 has 14 amino acids. CDR3 coding DNA: TGTGCCAGCAGCCGGGACAGGGGATGGGAAAAACTGTTTTTT. This gives the protein CASSRDRGWEKLFF. Supplemented by reference TRBV5-6 and TRBJ1-4, the full variable domain reads DAGVTQSPTHLIKTRGQQVTLRCSPKSGHDTVSWYQQALGQGPQFIFQYYEEEERQRGNFPDRFSGHQFPNYSSELNVNALLLGDSALYLCASSRDRGWEKLFFGSGTQLSVL.

V gene TRBV19 combines with J gene TRBJ2-1; 14 nucleotides match TRBD2. Germline lookup yields CDR1 LNHDA and CDR2 SQIVND (reference sequence). V dropped 7 bases and J dropped 7; count of bases not matched to a gene: 6. The CDR3 has 15 amino acids. The CDR3 reads CASTSTSGRGNEQFF. The CDR3 nucleotides are TGTGCCAGTACCTCGACTAGCGGGAGGGGAAATGAGCAGTTCTTC.

The V and J genes are TRBV6-6 and TRBJ2-7; TRBD2 matches at 7 bases. Germline V gene sequence: CDR1 MNHNY, CDR2 SVGAGI (reference sequence). V gave up 2 bases and J gave up 5 bases; unmatched junction bases: 12. The CDR3 has 16 amino acids. The CDR3 spells CASSYPRQRGGDEQYF. Here the CDR3 DNA reads TGTGCCAGCAGTTACCCCAGACAGCGGGGAGGCGACGAGCAGTACTTC.

This chain joins TRBV15 and TRBJ2-5; possibly TRBD1 for D (6 bases). The CDR3 sequence is 13 residues long. Germline CDR1 reads LNHNV; CDR2 reads YYDKDF (reference sequence). V shed 5 bases and J shed 5 bases, with 12 bases lying between them. CDR3 nucleotide sequence: TGTGCCACCAGCGGGGACCAGGGGGAGACCCAGTACTTC. Translated: CATSGDQGETQYF. The entire variable domain, with the rest obtained from reference TRBV15 and TRBJ2-5, is as follows: DAMVIQNPRYQVTQFGKPVTLSCSQTLNHNVMYWYQQKSSQAPKLLFHYYDKDFNNEADTPDNFQSRRPNTSFCFLDIRSPGLGDTAMYLCATSGDQGETQYFGPGTRLLVL.

DNA of the CDR3: TGTGCCTGGAGCGCCCAGGGCCTGACCGGGGCTTTCTTT. Its translation: CAWSAQGLTGAFF. The chain employs TRBV30 and TRBJ1-1, with a possible D match to TRBD1 (5 bases). The CDR3 is 13 residues long. Between the trimmed V and J ends, which lost 3 bases and 11 bases, there was a span of 19 bases. Looked up from germline, CDR1 is GTSNPN and CDR2 is SVGIG (reference sequence).

J is TRBJ1-1 and V is TRBV12-2; the D call in the table, TRBD1, was not verified against the DNA. TRBV12-2 is noted as a pseudogene. The CDR3 spans 16 residues. Written as DNA, the CDR3 is TGTGCAAGTCGCCTACCCTCGGACAGGGGTTACACTGAAGCTTTCTTT. It specifies CASRLPSDRGYTEAFF.

The V gene is TRBV4-2, the J gene TRBJ2-7, with TRBD2 identical over 8 bases. The CDR3 is 16 residues long. V was pared by 4 bases and J by 1 base, with 9 bases of the junction left unmatched. CDR1 and CDR2 (germline): LGHNA, YNFKEQ. The CDR3: CASSPGGGILSYEQYF. CDR3 nucleotides: TGTGCCAGCAGCCCCGGGGGGGGGATACTTTCCTACGAGCAGTACTTC.

This clone has a single count. The rearrangement joins TRBV27 to TRBJ2-1; 10 nucleotides align to TRBD2. Germline CDR1 is MNHEY and CDR2 is SMNVEV (reference sequence). Trimming removed 2 bases from V and 7 bases from J; junction bases left unmatched: 11. This CDR3 region has 17 residues. The CDR3 nucleotides read TGTGCCAGCAGTTTAGGAATACTAGCGGGAAAACTGAATGAGCAGTTCTTC. Protein: CASSLGILAGKLNEQFF.

The gene calls are TRBV11-1 and TRBJ2-2, with 11 bases aligning to TRBD2. The V and J ends lost 5 bases and 3 bases, in that order; junction bases with no gene match: 5. Per germline, CDR1 SGHAT and CDR2 FQDESV (reference sequence). The CDR3 covers 16 residues. CDR3 bases: TGTGCCAGCAGCCCGACTAGCGGGGCATACACCGGGGAGCTGTTTTTT. Translating gives CASSPTSGAYTGELFF.

Worth noting for this clone: The germline gene is not matched at one end of the junction; a read error may be the cause. This chain uses TRBV7-9 with TRBJ2-7, with TRBD2 matching over 7 bases. This CDR3 has 15 amino acids. CDR1 SEHNR and CDR2 FQNEAQ come from the germline V gene (reference sequence). The CDR3 DNA reads TGTTCCAGCAGCTTAGTAGGACTAGATTCCTACGAGCAGTACTTC. This codes for CSSSLVGLDSYEQYF.

This sequence joins TRBV13 and TRBJ2-5; 9 bases align to TRBD2. The DNA end is more similar to TRBJ2-7, so the J call may be wrong. The V gene's germline CDR1 is PRHDT and CDR2 FYEKMQ (reference sequence). CDR3 length: 15 residues. The CDR3: CASSLEGGGAHEQYF. DNA of the CDR3: TGTGCCAGCAGCTTAGAAGGCGGGGGGGCCCACGAGCAGTACTTC.

The count of this clone is one. The chain combines TRBV9 with TRBJ2-7, with TRBD2 identical over 7 bases. This CDR3 has 14 amino acids. V was pared by 3 bases and J by 5 bases, with 8 bases of the junction left unmatched. The V gene's germline CDR1 is SGDLS and CDR2 YYNGEE. Here the CDR3 DNA reads TGTGCCAGCAGCGGCGACACGGGGAGGGACGAGCAGTACTTC. Its protein is CASSGDTGRDEQYF.

V is TRBV21-1 and J is TRBJ2-7; the table calls TRBD2, which could not be checked here. TRBV21-1 is shown as a pseudogene. This CDR3 contains 15 residues. Here the CDR3 reads CASTRLAGGSYEQYF. CDR3 nucleotides: TGTGCCAGCACTCGACTAGCGGGGGGGTCCTACGAGCAGTACTTC.

This chain uses TRBV19 with TRBJ2-7; 9 positions agree with TRBD1. The germline V gene has CDR1 LNHDA and CDR2 SQIVND (reference sequence). Trimming at V came to 5 bases and at J to 6 bases, leaving 11 bases not matched to a gene. The CDR3 sequence is 15 residues long. CDR3 in DNA: TGTGCCAGTAGTGGGAGAACAGGGGGCTCGGGCGAGCAGTACTTC. Amino acids: CASSGRTGGSGEQYF.

Note on this clone: Other DNA sequences in the same sample also yield this CDR3. The chain couples TRBV4-1 to TRBJ1-1; no definite D call. The length of the CDR3 is 16 residues. The germline gives CDR1 MGHRA, CDR2 YSYEKL. Between the trimmed V and J ends, which lost 0 bases and 6 bases, there was a span of 17 bases. CDR3 sequence: CASSQDTSWRVAEAFF. In DNA form, the CDR3 reads TGCGCCAGCAGCCAAGACACTTCCTGGAGGGTCGCTGAAGCTTTCTTT.

This chain connects TRBV9 to TRBJ2-5; 9 bases match TRBD2. The CDR3 totals 19 residues. With 0 bases clipped from V and 4 bases from J, the junction kept 16 bases outside the gene matches. The germline V gene encodes CDR1 SGDLS and CDR2 YYNGEE. The chain's CDR3 is CASSVGGSGGSTVLETQYF. CDR3 nucleotides: TGTGCCAGCAGCGTAGGCGGGAGCGGGGGGTCAACGGTTCTAGAGACCCAGTACTTC.

The CDR3 here is CASSFQGGTVNTEAFF. The DNA for the CDR3 is TGCGCCAGCAGCTTTCAGGGTGGCACCGTGAACACTGAAGCTTTCTTT. This chain links TRBV5-1 with TRBJ1-1; possible D gene TRBD1, 5 bases. This CDR3 spans 16 amino acids. V lost 2 bases, J lost 0 bases, and 14 bases lay in between. Germline loops: CDR1 SGHRS, CDR2 YFSETQ.

The chain carries TRBV6-5 and TRBJ1-2; weak D call: TRBD1 (6 bases). The CDR3 covers 16 residues. The V gene's germline CDR1 is MNHEY and CDR2 SVGAGI. The ends were cut back, 0 bases at V and 5 bases at J, with 16 bases in the middle. CDR3 bases: TGTGCCAGCAGTTACTCGTTTGACCGACAGGTATATGGCTACACCTTC. Translation: CASSYSFDRQVYGYTF.

The rearrangement joins TRBV27 to TRBJ2-1; D uncertain. Deletions cut 2 bases from V and 5 bases from J, with 10 bases between. CDR1 is MNHEY, CDR2 SMNVEV, per germline (reference sequence). This CDR3 is built from 14 residues. CDR3 DNA sequence: TGTGCCAGCAGTTTAGAGAACCGGGACAATGAGCAGTTCTTC. This encodes CASSLENRDNEQFF.

Written as DNA, the CDR3 is TGTGCCAGCAGCCGGGATGTCACAGATACGCAGTATTTT. Translation: CASSRDVTDTQYF. V gene TRBV2 combines with J gene TRBJ2-3; D might be TRBD2 (5 bases). Germline V gene lookup returns CDR1 SNHLY and CDR2 FYNNEI. Trimming stripped 6 bases from V and 2 bases from J, with 9 bases between. The CDR3 runs to 13 residues.

There are a few counts of this clone. The chain recombines TRBV6-1 with TRBJ1-1; no clear D. The CDR3 has 14 residues. Trimming stripped 8 bases from V and 7 bases from J, with 20 bases between. The germline CDR1 and CDR2 sequences are MNHNS and SASEGT. The CDR3, as DNA: TGTGCCAGCCGCGGCCCCCGTGGCATGGGTGAAGCTTTCTTT. It codes for CASRGPRGMGEAFF.

This clone was counted only a few times. The chain has TRBV5-4 and TRBJ2-3, with 8 positions matching TRBD2. Trimming cost V 5 bases and J 6 bases; bases outside gene matches: 5. Germline-derived CDR1 and CDR2 are SGHNT and YYREEE (reference sequence). The CDR3 consists of 13 residues. CDR3 protein: CASRAGVGDTQYF. The CDR3 DNA is TGTGCCAGCAGAGCGGGAGTGGGGGATACGCAGTATTTT.